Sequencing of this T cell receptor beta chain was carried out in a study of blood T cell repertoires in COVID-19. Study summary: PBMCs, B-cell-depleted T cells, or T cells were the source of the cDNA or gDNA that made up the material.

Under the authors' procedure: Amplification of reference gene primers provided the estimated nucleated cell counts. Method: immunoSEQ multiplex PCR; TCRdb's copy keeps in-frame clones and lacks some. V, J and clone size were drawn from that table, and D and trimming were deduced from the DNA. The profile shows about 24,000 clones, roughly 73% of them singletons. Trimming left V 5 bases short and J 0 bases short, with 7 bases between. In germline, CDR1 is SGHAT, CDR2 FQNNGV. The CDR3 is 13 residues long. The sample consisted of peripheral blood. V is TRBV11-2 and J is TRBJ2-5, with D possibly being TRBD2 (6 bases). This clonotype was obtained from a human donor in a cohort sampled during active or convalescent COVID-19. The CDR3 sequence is CASSGGYQETQYF. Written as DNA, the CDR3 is TGTGCCAGCAGCGGGGGGTACCAAGAGACCCAGTACTTC.